These 14 T cell receptor beta chains originate from one sample sequenced in a study of cytomegalovirus exposure and HLA in healthy donors. PCR amplification relied on 60 Vbeta primers (plus 13 Jbeta primers). Assay: immunoSEQ multiplex PCR; the TCRdb copy retains only in-frame clones and omits some. The table has 150,000 to 250,000 clones, roughly 72% seen once. The sample taken for sequencing was PBMCs. The receptor set was obtained from a man between 25 and 39 years old in good health and CMV-seronegative.

This clone occurred once. This chain links TRBV4-1 with TRBJ2-6; D remains unclear. Germline CDR1 and CDR2: MGHRA and YSYEKL. The V and J ends lost 1 base and 0 bases respectively, with 13 bases between them. The CDR3 extends over 18 amino acids. The CDR3 spells CASSQVGRSPSGANVLTF. Written as DNA, the CDR3 is TGCGCCAGCAGCCAAGTGGGCAGATCCCCCTCTGGGGCCAACGTCCTGACTTTC.

Note on this clone: Other DNA sequences from this sample encode an identical CDR3 as well. This rearrangement joins TRBV5-4 to TRBJ2-7; 11 bases align to TRBD2. V was clipped by 2 bases and J by 2 bases; unmatched bases: 3. Germline V lookup: CDR1 SGHNT, CDR2 YYREEE (reference sequence). This CDR3 is built from 15 residues. The chain's CDR3 is CASSFGTSGTYEQYF. In nucleotides, the CDR3 is TGTGCCAGCAGCTTTGGGACTAGCGGAACCTACGAGCAGTACTTC.

The V call is TRBV14, the J call TRBJ1-5; the D is unclear. The CDR3 covers 13 residues. The germline V gene encodes CDR1 SGHDN and CDR2 FVKESK. V was clipped by 2 bases and J by 4 bases, with 6 bases between them. The CDR3 reads CASSQSENQPQHF. In DNA, the CDR3 is TGTGCCAGCAGCCAATCGGAGAATCAGCCCCAGCATTTT.

The V gene is TRBV10-3, the J gene TRBJ2-3, with 8 bases matching TRBD1. The CDR3 contains 16 residues. CDR1 ENHRY and CDR2 SYGVKD come from the germline V gene. V gave up 6 bases and J gave up 4 bases; unmatched junction bases: 12. The CDR3 DNA is TGTGCCATCAGAATTCAGGGGGCATTAAGCTCAGATACGCAGTATTTT. Translated, it gives CAIRIQGALSSDTQYF.

The genes are TRBV2 and TRBJ2-7; 7 bases line up with TRBD1. CDR3 length: 14 amino acids. With V trimmed by 7 bases and J by 0 bases, 6 bases remained unmatched. CDR1 is SNHLY and CDR2 is FYNNEI in the germline V gene. CDR3 bases: TGTGCCAGCACCCAAGGGACAGCCTCCTACGAGCAGTACTTC. Translation gives CASTQGTASYEQYF. The full variable domain, with the rest looked up from reference TRBV2 and TRBJ2-7, is EPEVTQTPSHQVTQMGQEVILRCVPISNHLYFYWYRQILGQKVEFLVSFYNNEISEKSEIFDDQFSVERPDGSNFTLKIRSTKLEDSAMYFCASTQGTASYEQYFGPGTRLTVT.

CDR3 sequence reads: CASNRLEGQETQYF. The CDR3 region has the DNA TGCGCCAGCAACCGACTGGAGGGACAAGAGACCCAGTACTTC. The rearrangement links TRBV5-1 to TRBJ2-5; perhaps TRBD2 as D (6 bases). From germline, CDR1 is SGHRS and CDR2 YFSETQ. The CDR3 has 14 amino acids. Trimming took 6 bases from V and 2 from J, leaving 14 bases between them. The full variable domain, with the rest looked up from reference TRBV5-1 and TRBJ2-5, is KAGVTQTPRYLIKTRGQQVTLSCSPISGHRSVSWYQQTPGQGLQFLFEYFSETQRNKGNFPGRFSGRQFSNSRSEMNVSTLELGDSALYLCASNRLEGQETQYFGPGTRLLVL.

The chain is built from TRBV5-6 and TRBJ2-1, with D maybe TRBD2 (5 bases). With 4 bases removed from V and 7 bases from J, the gap between germline ends came to 21 bases. Germline V gene data show CDR1 as SGHDT and CDR2 as YYEEEE. The CDR3 extends over 16 amino acids. The CDR3 nucleotides are TGTGCCAGCAGCACGCCCCGGGGTGGCGGTTGGAATGAGCAGTTCTTC. Amino acid sequence: CASSTPRGGGWNEQFF.

The chain joins TRBV29-1 to TRBJ2-7; D is ambiguous. The V end was cut by 5 bases, the J end by 4 bases, with 12 bases between. CDR1 and CDR2 from the germline V gene are SQVTM and ANQGSEA. The CDR3 is 12 amino acids. The DNA of the CDR3 is TGCAGCGTTTCCCCAAGTCAGTACGAGCAGTACTTC. Translated, it gives CSVSPSQYEQYF.

This chain uses TRBV28 with TRBJ2-5; D is perhaps TRBD1 (5 bases). The J call may be mistaken, given a closer DNA end match to TRBJ2-7. Germline CDR1 and CDR2: MDHEN and SYDVKM. This CDR3 contains 18 residues. In DNA form, the CDR3 reads TGTGCCAGCAGTTTTGCATGGAGTTCGGAGCCAGGGATATACGAGCAGTACTTC. This codes for CASSFAWSSEPGIYEQYF.

This clone turned up a few times. The CDR3 loop is CASTVTSGNNEQFF. For the CDR3, the DNA is TGTGCCAGCACTGTGACTAGCGGTAACAATGAGCAGTTCTTC. The V and J genes are TRBV27 and TRBJ2-1; 9 bases are a match to TRBD2. With V trimmed by 7 bases and J by 5 bases, 6 bases remained unmatched. The CDR3 length is 14 residues. Germline CDR1 is MNHEY and CDR2 is SMNVEV (reference sequence).

This rearrangement joins TRBV2 to TRBJ2-1, with 9 nucleotides matching TRBD2. CDR1 is SNHLY, CDR2 FYNNEI, per germline. Trimming took 1 base from V and 3 from J; bases not matched to a gene: 7. This CDR3 comprises 17 residues. CDR3 protein: CASSEVATSGVYNEQFF. For the CDR3, the DNA is TGTGCCAGCAGTGAAGTCGCGACTAGCGGAGTCTACAATGAGCAGTTCTTC.

The table lists this clone with a few counts. The chain employs TRBV9 and TRBJ2-1; possibly TRBD2 for D (5 bases). The CDR3 has 15 amino acids. Germline loops: CDR1 SGDLS, CDR2 YYNGEE. Trimming removed 3 bases from V and 0 bases from J, with 10 bases in between. The CDR3 region has the DNA TGTGCCAGCAGCGAGAGGGCAGTCTCCTACAATGAGCAGTTCTTC. It specifies CASSERAVSYNEQFF. Variable domain in full (rest from reference TRBV9 and TRBJ2-1): DSGVTQTPKHLITATGQRVTLRCSPRSGDLSVYWYQQSLDQGLQFLIQYYNGEERAKGNILERFSAQQFPDLHSELNLSSLELGDSALYFCASSERAVSYNEQFFGPGTRLTVL.

This clone has just a few counts. J is TRBJ2-1 and V is TRBV5-6, with D possibly being TRBD1 (6 bases). Germline CDR1 and CDR2: SGHDT and YYEEEE. The V gene lost 1 base and the J gene lost 2 bases, with 10 bases spanning the gap. The CDR3 length is 15 residues. The CDR3 DNA sequence: TGTGCCAGCAGCTTGTGGCGACAGGCCTACAATGAGCAGTTCTTC. The encoded protein is CASSLWRQAYNEQFF.

The chain is built from TRBV28 and TRBJ2-7; TRBD1 might be the D (6 bases). Germline V gene sequence: CDR1 MDHEN, CDR2 SYDVKM. The ends were cut back, 4 bases at V and 0 bases at J, with 16 bases in the middle. The CDR3 has 16 residues. The DNA of the CDR3 is TGTGCCAGCAGTTATCCCCGGTGGGGGCTCTCCTACGAGCAGTACTTC. This translates into CASSYPRWGLSYEQYF.